This T cell receptor (beta chain) was observed in a study of T cell responses to AZD1222 COVID-19 vaccine. Study findings and constraints: Spike-specific TCR breadth and depth went up after people got two AZD1222 doses. The study found vaccine-associated CD4 TCRs spanning spike, dominant at 160-218 and 743-854.

Sequencing used immunoSEQ multiplex PCR; TCRdb keeps in-frame clones, though not all of them. The sample shows more than 95,000 clones, around 90% of them seen only once. The CDR3 covers 12 residues. Trimming at V came to 7 bases and at J to 5 bases, leaving 3 bases not matched to a gene. Germline V lookup: CDR1 SQVTM, CDR2 ANQGSEA. The count of this clone is one. Its specificity is not known. The V call is TRBV29-1, the J call TRBJ1-1, with TRBD1 matching over 11 bases. The specimen comprised peripheral blood, sampled on day 0 of AZD1222 vaccination. The clonotype comes from an adult in good health. Written as DNA, the CDR3 is TGCAGCGGAGGACAGGGGGCTACTGAAGCTTTCTTT. This sequence encodes CSGGQGATEAFF.